This T cell receptor (beta chain) is from a study of shared clonotypes between healthy human individuals. Study as a whole: Each donor's CD4 naive and CD4 memory cells filled three plates apiece, CD8 naive two, and CD8 memory one.

Germline V CDR1 and CDR2: WSHSY, SAAADI. Unmatched junction bases numbered 10, after V lost 10 bases and J lost 0 bases. This CDR3 region has 16 residues. Concerning this clone itself: Its matching antigen is unknown.

In the authors' methods: From ImmunoSEQ came sequences covering only the junction and carrying no quality scores, so filtering differed. TCRdb's copy holds only in-frame clones and misses some; the assay was immunoSEQ multiplex PCR. V, J and clone size reflect that table, while D and trimming were determined from the DNA. This repertoire shows approximately 1,500,000 clones, 98% found once; its top ten account for 0.45%. General study points: Non-shared clonotypes had lower generation probabilities than those shared by all four donors. Donors were few, which limited the genetic and exposure-history diversity represented.

The chain joins TRBV10-2 to TRBJ1-3; 9 bases fit TRBD1. This receptor was obtained from a man in his thirties or forties in good health. Sequenced input: naive CD4+ T cells sorted from blood. Subset indicated: CD45RA+ positively selected. The CDR3 bases are TGCGCCACCACCTACCCGACAGGGGGCTCTGGAAACACCATATATTTT. It translates to CATTYPTGGSGNTIYF.